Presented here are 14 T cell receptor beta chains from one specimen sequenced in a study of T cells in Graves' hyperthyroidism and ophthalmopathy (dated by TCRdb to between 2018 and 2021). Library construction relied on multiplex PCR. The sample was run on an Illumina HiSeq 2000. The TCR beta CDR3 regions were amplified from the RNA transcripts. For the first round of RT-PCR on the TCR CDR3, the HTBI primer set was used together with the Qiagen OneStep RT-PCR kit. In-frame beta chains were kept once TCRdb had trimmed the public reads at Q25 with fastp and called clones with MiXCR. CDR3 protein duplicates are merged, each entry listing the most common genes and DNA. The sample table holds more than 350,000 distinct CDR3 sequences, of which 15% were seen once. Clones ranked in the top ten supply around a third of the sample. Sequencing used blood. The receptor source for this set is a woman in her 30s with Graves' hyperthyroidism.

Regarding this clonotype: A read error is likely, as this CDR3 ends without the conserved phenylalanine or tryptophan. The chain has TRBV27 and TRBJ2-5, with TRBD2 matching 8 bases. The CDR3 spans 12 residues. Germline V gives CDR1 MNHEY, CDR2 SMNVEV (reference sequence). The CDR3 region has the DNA TGCGCCACCTCACGGGGGGGAGAGACCCAGTACTCC. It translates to CATSRGGETQYS.

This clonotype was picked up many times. CDR3 region: CASSLLTGRSEQYF. In DNA form, the CDR3 reads TGTGCCAGCAGTTTATTGACAGGGCGGTCCGAGCAGTACTTC. The chain employs TRBV28 and TRBJ2-7; TRBD1 matches at 7 bases. CDR3 size: 14 residues. V was clipped by 1 base and J by 6 bases; unmatched bases: 6. Germline values: CDR1 MDHEN, CDR2 SYDVKM.

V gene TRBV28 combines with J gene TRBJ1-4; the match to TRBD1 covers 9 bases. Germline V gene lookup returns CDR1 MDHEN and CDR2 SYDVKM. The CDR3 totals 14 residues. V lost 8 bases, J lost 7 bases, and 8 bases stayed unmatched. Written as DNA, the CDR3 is TGTGCCAGCCACGACAGGGGGTTTTTTGAAAAACTGTTTTTT. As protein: CASHDRGFFEKLFF.

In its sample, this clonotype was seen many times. The CDR3: CASSRLAGGPKSYNEQFF. CDR3 nucleotide sequence: TGTGCCAGCAGCCGACTAGCGGGAGGGCCGAAGAGCTACAATGAGCAGTTCTTC. The chain links TRBV12-3 or TRBV12-4 to TRBJ2-1; 14 bases fit TRBD2. Trimming cost V 6 bases and J 3 bases; bases outside gene matches: 10. The CDR3 totals 18 residues.

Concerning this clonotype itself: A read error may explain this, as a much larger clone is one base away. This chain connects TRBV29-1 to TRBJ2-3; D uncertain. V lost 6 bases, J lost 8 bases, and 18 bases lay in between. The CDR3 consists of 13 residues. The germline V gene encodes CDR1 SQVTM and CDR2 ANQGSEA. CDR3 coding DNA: TGCAGCGTGCCCGAGTCCGAAATATTTACGCAGTATTTT. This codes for CSVPESEIFTQYF.

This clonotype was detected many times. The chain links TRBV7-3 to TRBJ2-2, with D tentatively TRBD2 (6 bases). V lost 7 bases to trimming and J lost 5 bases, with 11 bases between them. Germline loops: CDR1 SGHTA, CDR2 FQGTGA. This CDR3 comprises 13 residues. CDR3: CASMEGGTGELFF. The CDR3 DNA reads TGTGCCAGCATGGAGGGCGGGACCGGGGAGCTGTTTTTT.

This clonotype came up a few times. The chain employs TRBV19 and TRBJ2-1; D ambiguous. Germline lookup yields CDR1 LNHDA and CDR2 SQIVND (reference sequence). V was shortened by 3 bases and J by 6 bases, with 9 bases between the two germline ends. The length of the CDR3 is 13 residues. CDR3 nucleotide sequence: TGTGCCAGTAGTATGCTCTTGGGCAATGAGCAGTTCTTC. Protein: CASSMLLGNEQFF.

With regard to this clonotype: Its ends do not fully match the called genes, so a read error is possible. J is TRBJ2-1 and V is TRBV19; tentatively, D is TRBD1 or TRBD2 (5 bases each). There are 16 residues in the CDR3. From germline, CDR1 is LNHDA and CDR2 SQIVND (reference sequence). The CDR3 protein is CASSAEVKGRYSEQFF. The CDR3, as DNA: TGTGCCAGTAGCGCGGAGGTGAAGGGGCGGTACAGTGAGCAGTTCTTC.

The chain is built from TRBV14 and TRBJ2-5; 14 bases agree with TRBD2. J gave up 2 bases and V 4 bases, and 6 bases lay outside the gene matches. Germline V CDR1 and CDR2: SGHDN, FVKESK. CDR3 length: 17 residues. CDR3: CASSRLGTSGRQETQYF. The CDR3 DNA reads TGTGCCAGCAGCCGCCTTGGGACTAGCGGGAGACAAGAGACCCAGTACTTC.

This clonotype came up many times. Written as DNA, the CDR3 is TGTGCCAGCAGCCAAGGATTTGGATTCACTGAAGCTTTCTTT. This gives the protein CASSQGFGFTEAFF. The chain carries TRBV3-1 and TRBJ1-1, with unresolved D. V lost 1 base, J lost 4 bases, and 10 bases lay in between. This CDR3 is built from 14 residues. Germline V gene data show CDR1 as LGHDT and CDR2 as YNNKEL (reference sequence).

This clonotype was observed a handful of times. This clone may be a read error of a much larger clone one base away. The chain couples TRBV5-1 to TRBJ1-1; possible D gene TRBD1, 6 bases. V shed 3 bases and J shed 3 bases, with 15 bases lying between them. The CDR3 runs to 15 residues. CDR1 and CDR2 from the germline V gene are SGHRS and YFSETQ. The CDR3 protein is CASSWTTGEDTEAFF. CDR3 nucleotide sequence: TGCGCCAGCAGCTGGACGACAGGTGAAGACACTGAAGCTTTCTTT.

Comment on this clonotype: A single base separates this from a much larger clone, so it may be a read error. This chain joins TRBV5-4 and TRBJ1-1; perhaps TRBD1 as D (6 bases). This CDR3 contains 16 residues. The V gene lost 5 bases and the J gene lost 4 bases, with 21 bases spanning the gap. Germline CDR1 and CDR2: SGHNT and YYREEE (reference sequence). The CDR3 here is CASRPGWTGGPTEAFF. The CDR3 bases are TGTGCCAGCAGGCCTGGATGGACGGGGGGCCCCACTGAAGCTTTCTTT.

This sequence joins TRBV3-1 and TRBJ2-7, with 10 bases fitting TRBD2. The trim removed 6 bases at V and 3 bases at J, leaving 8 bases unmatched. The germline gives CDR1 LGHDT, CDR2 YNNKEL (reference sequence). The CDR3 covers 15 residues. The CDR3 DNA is TGTGCCAGCAGGCATACTAGCGGGGTATACTACGAGCAGTACTTC. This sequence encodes CASRHTSGVYYEQYF.

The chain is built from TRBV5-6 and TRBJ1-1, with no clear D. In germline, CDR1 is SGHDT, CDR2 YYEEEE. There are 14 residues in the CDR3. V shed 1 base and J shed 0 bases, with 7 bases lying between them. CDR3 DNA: TGTGCCAGCAGCTTGTTGACGGTGAACACTGAAGCTTTCTTT. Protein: CASSLLTVNTEAFF.